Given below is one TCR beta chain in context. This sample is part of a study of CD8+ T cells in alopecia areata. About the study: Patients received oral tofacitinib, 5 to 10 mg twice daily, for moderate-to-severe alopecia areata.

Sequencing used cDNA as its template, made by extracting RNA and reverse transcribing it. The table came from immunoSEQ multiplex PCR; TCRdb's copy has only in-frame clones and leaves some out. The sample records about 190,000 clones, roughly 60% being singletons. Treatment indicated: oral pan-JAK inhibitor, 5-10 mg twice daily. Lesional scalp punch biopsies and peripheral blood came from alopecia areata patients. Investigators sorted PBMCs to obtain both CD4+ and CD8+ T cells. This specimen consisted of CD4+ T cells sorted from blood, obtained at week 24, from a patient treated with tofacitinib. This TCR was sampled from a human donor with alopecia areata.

CDR3 bases: TGTGCCAGCAGCCCTCGGGAAAATGAAAAACTGTTTTTT. Protein product: CASSPRENEKLFF. The V gene is TRBV13, the J gene TRBJ1-4; no clear D gene. The CDR3 is 13 amino acids. The germline gives CDR1 PRHDT, CDR2 FYEKMQ (reference sequence). With 5 bases removed from V and 5 bases from J, the gap between germline ends came to 9 bases.